Following are 15 T cell receptor beta chains from one sample sequenced in a study of blood T cell repertoires in COVID-19. Profiling relied on immunoSEQ multiplex PCR, and the TCRdb table lists in-frame clones only, not all of them. The sample shows about 100,000 clones, about 80% of them seen only once. The sequenced sample consisted of peripheral blood. The receptors here all came from a man between 65 and 80 years old with active or convalescent COVID-19.

A single count supports this clone. The V gene is TRBV7-9, the J gene TRBJ2-7, with 8 bases that match TRBD1. This CDR3 is 14 amino acids long. Germline V gene data show CDR1 as SEHNR and CDR2 as FQNEAQ (reference sequence). The ends lost 5 bases at V and 5 bases at J; junction bases unmatched: 8. The CDR3 nucleotides are TGTGCCAGCAGCCTCGACACGGACAGGGACGAGCAGTACTTC. Residues: CASSLDTDRDEQYF.

The chain carries TRBV7-9 and TRBJ2-7; TRBD1 matches at 7 bases. The CDR3 is 13 residues long. V was clipped by 4 bases and J by 2 bases; unmatched bases: 2. Germline CDR1 is SEHNR and CDR2 is FQNEAQ (reference sequence). The CDR3 sequence: CASSSTGPYEQYF. The DNA of the CDR3 is TGTGCCAGCAGCTCGACAGGGCCCTACGAGCAGTACTTC.

This clone was seen once. V is TRBV11-1 and J is TRBJ2-7, with no clear D. CDR3 length: 13 residues. Trimming shortened V by 1 base and J by 3 bases, and 7 bases separated the two germline ends. CDR1 and CDR2 from the germline V gene are SGHAT and FQDESV (reference sequence). The CDR3 protein is CASSLVPGYEQYF. The CDR3 region has the DNA TGTGCCAGCAGCTTAGTTCCGGGCTACGAGCAGTACTTC. Supplemented by reference TRBV11-1 and TRBJ2-7, the full variable domain reads EAEVAQSPRYKITEKSQAVAFWCDPISGHATLYWYRQILGQGPELLVQFQDESVVDDSQLPKDRFSAERLKGVDSTLKIQPAELGDSAMYLCASSLVPGYEQYFGPGTRLTVT.

V usage is TRBV29-1 and J usage is TRBJ2-1; 7 bases are a match to TRBD2. Germline assignment: CDR1 SQVTM and CDR2 ANQGSEA. The CDR3 totals 13 residues. The ends lost 4 bases at V and 6 bases at J; junction bases unmatched: 6. The CDR3 DNA is TGCAGCGTTGTAAGACTAGCCAGCAATGAGCAGTTCTTC. It specifies CSVVRLASNEQFF.

The V call is TRBV25-1, the J call TRBJ1-5; D may be TRBD1 (6 bases). The CDR3 is 15 residues long. The V gene's germline CDR1 is MGHDK and CDR2 SYGVNS. Trimming took 4 bases from V and 0 from J, leaving 10 bases between them. In DNA, the CDR3 is TGTGCCAGCAGTGGGGACACAAATAGCAATCAGCCCCAGCATTTT. Protein product: CASSGDTNSNQPQHF.

The chain is built from TRBV29-1 and TRBJ1-2, with a weak D call TRBD1 (5 bases). The CDR3 has 13 amino acids. The V and J ends lost 2 bases and 1 base respectively, with 8 bases between them. CDR1 SQVTM and CDR2 ANQGSEA come from the germline V gene. The CDR3 DNA follows: TGCAGCGTTGAAAGGGGTTTTAACTATGGCTACACCTTC. Its protein product is CSVERGFNYGYTF.

V and J are TRBV30 and TRBJ2-5; TRBD2 aligns across 11 bases. The germline V gene has CDR1 GTSNPN and CDR2 SVGIG (reference sequence). V shed 1 base and J 5 bases; nucleotides not matched to a gene: 9. The CDR3 totals 16 residues. CDR3 in DNA: TGTGCCTGGAGTGGGCTAGCGGGGGGTGCGAGGGAGACCCAGTACTTC. It specifies CAWSGLAGGARETQYF.

The rearrangement links TRBV5-6 to TRBJ2-7; D is unclear. Trimming removed 0 bases at V and 6 bases at J, with 13 bases between. In germline, CDR1 is SGHDT, CDR2 YYEEEE. This CDR3 comprises 14 residues. The CDR3, as DNA: TGTGCCAGCAGCTTGGGGTCGGAGTCGGGCGAGCAGTACTTC. Its translation: CASSLGSESGEQYF.

The chain is built from TRBV9 and TRBJ2-2; maybe TRBD1 (6 bases). V lost 1 base, J lost 4 bases, and 11 bases lay in between. CDR1 SGDLS and CDR2 YYNGEE come from the germline V gene. The CDR3 consists of 15 residues. The CDR3 loop is CASSVTGRGTGELFF. CDR3 nucleotides: TGTGCCAGCAGCGTAACAGGGAGAGGCACCGGGGAGCTGTTTTTT.

Points on this clone: Sequence at one end of the junction differs from germline and may be a read error. The chain combines TRBV18 with TRBJ1-1; 7 nucleotides agree with TRBD1. In germline, CDR1 is KGHSH, CDR2 LQKENI. The CDR3 totals 14 residues. The CDR3 DNA follows: TGTGCCAGCTCACCTGACAGGGCGAACAGTGAAGCTTTCTTT. It encodes CASSPDRANSEAFF.

This chain connects TRBV6-2 or TRBV6-3 to TRBJ2-1; 11 bases match TRBD2. The trim removed 5 bases at V and 2 bases at J, leaving 2 bases unmatched. Germline V gene lookup returns CDR1 MNHEY and CDR2 SVGEGT. The CDR3 covers 15 residues. CDR3 in DNA: TGTGCCAGCAGTCAACTAGCGGGGGCCTACAATGAGCAGTTCTTC. Protein product: CASSQLAGAYNEQFF.

The chain has TRBV15 and TRBJ2-2, with D hard to call. The V gene's germline CDR1 is LNHNV and CDR2 YYDKDF (reference sequence). The CDR3 spans 17 residues. The V and J ends lost 4 bases and 0 bases respectively, with 15 bases between them. CDR3 in amino acids: CATSNIRQISNTGELFF. CDR3 coding DNA: TGTGCCACCAGCAATATCAGACAAATATCGAACACCGGGGAGCTGTTTTTT.

The J gene is TRBJ1-1, the V gene TRBV29-1, with TRBD1 matching 7 bases. With 7 bases clipped from V and 0 bases from J, the junction kept 8 bases outside the gene matches. The CDR3 is 14 residues long. Germline-derived CDR1 and CDR2 are SQVTM and ANQGSEA. The CDR3 DNA is TGCAGCGCCGGGGACAGATGGCTGAACACTGAAGCTTTCTTT. Protein product: CSAGDRWLNTEAFF.

The CDR3 coding sequence is TGTGCCAGCAGCGCTCCGGGACAGGGGGCTGCGAGCAATCAGCCCCAGCATTTT. Translation: CASSAPGQGAASNQPQHF. The V and J genes are TRBV9 and TRBJ1-5, with 12 bases identical to TRBD1. Germline V gene lookup returns CDR1 SGDLS and CDR2 YYNGEE. V was clipped by 3 bases and J by 1 base; unmatched bases: 8. This CDR3 region has 18 residues.

The V call is TRBV19, the J call TRBJ2-5; 7 positions agree with TRBD1. The CDR3 extends over 15 amino acids. V was clipped by 2 bases and J by 5 bases; unmatched bases: 8. CDR1 is LNHDA, CDR2 SQIVND, per germline (reference sequence). CDR3 sequence (DNA): TGTGCCAGTAGTATAAGGATAGGACAGGACGAGACCCAGTACTTC. Residues: CASSIRIGQDETQYF.